The rows below give T cell receptor beta chains drawn from one sample of a study of blood T cell repertoires in COVID-19. TCRdb keeps only in-frame clones here, not all; method: immunoSEQ multiplex PCR. The repertoire holds about 180,000 clones, nearly 90% seen once, with around 2.3% in the top ten. The sample was PBMCs or T cells enriched from blood (not recorded which). These receptors were collected from a woman between 40 and 50 years old with acute COVID-19. Both conserved end residues are part of each CDR3. Each record gives: J gene, clone size, D gene, V gene, CDR3 DNA, CDR3 protein. A D gene is named only where the DNA matches it firmly. The size field is filled for only some rows; it gives once, few, many or a size class.

TRBJ2-3,.,.,TRBV10-1,TGCGCCAGCAGCTCTGGACACCTGGCAGGGGATACGCAGTATTTT,CASSSGHLAGDTQYF
TRBJ2-3,.,.,TRBV7-9,TGTGCCAGCAGGCTCGAGAGGGGGACGGCGTATTTT,CASRLERGTAYF
TRBJ2-1,.,.,TRBV9,TGTGCCAGCAGCGCCCGGACTCACCCCGGGGGCTACAATGAGCAGTTCTTC,CASSARTHPGGYNEQFF
TRBJ2-7,.,TRBD1,TRBV29-1,TGCAGCGTAGAGACAGGGAGCTCCTACGAGCAGTACTTC,CSVETGSSYEQYF
TRBJ1-1,.,.,TRBV7-3,TGTGCCAGCAGCTTAAGACGAGGGACTGAAGCTTTCTTT,CASSLRRGTEAFF
TRBJ1-2,.,TRBD1,TRBV10-2,TGCGCCAGCAGTCTGACAGGGGGTCAAAGTGGCTACACCTTC,CASSLTGGQSGYTF
TRBJ2-5,.,TRBD1,TRBV25-1,TGTGCCAGCACCACAATGTTAGACAGGGACCAAGAGACCCAGTACTTC,CASTTMLDRDQETQYF
TRBJ2-1,few,.,TRBV4-1,TGCGCCAGCAGCCAAGTCGGGCGGGTTGGTGAGCAGTTCTTC,CASSQVGRVGEQFF
TRBJ1-3,.,TRBD1,TRBV18,TGTGCCAGCTCGCCCGACAGGGGCTCTGGAAACACCATATATTTT,CASSPDRGSGNTIYF
TRBJ2-1,.,.,TRBV13,TGTGCCAGCAGCTTACTTCTGGGCGGGCCTGACAATGAGCAGTTCTTC,CASSLLLGGPDNEQFF
TRBJ2-3,.,TRBD2,TRBV29-1,TGCAGCGTGGTTAGCGGGGCGGATACGCAGTATTTT,CSVVSGADTQYF
TRBJ2-2,once,.,TRBV7-9,TGTGCCAGCAGCCGGACACAAAACACCGGGGAGCTGTTTTTT,CASSRTQNTGELFF
TRBJ1-5,.,.,TRBV6-7,TGTGCCAGCACCAAGGGGAATAGCAATCAGCCCCAGCATTTT,CASTKGNSNQPQHF
TRBJ2-5,.,.,TRBV3-1/TRBV3-2,TGTGCCAGCAGCCAAGATGGAGGGAAGACCCAGTACTTC,CASSQDGGKTQYF